This TCR beta chain was recovered during a study of control samples from healthy donors and cancer patients. The germline V and J ends were trimmed by 0 bases and 5 bases, with 13 bases remaining between them. The CDR3 is made up of 14 amino acids. Germline assignment: CDR1 GTSNPN and CDR2 SVGIG (reference sequence). The assay was immunoSEQ multiplex PCR, and TCRdb's table has in-frame clones only and misses some. The profile shows about 80,000 clones, roughly 90% of them singletons. This clonotype originated in a man aged 45-65 years in good health. The V call is TRBV30, the J call TRBJ1-1; no clear D. The sequenced sample consisted of blood. The CDR3 here is CAWSVGGKKTEAFF. For the CDR3, the DNA is TGTGCCTGGAGTGTAGGAGGAAAGAAGACTGAAGCTTTCTTT.